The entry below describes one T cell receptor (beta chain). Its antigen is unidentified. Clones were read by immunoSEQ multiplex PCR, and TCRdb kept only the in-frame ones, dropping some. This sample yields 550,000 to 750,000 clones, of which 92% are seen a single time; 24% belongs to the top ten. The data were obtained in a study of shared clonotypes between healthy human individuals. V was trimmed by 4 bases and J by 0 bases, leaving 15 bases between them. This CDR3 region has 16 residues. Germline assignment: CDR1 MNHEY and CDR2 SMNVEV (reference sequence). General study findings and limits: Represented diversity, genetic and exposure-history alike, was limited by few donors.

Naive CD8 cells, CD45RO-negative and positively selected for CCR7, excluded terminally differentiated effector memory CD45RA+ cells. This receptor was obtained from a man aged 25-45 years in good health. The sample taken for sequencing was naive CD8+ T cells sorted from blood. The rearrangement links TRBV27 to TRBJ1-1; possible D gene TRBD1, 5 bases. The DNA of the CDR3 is TGTGCCAGCAGTTCATCATCCCGGGGGATGAACACTGAAGCTTTCTTT. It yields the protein CASSSSSRGMNTEAFF.